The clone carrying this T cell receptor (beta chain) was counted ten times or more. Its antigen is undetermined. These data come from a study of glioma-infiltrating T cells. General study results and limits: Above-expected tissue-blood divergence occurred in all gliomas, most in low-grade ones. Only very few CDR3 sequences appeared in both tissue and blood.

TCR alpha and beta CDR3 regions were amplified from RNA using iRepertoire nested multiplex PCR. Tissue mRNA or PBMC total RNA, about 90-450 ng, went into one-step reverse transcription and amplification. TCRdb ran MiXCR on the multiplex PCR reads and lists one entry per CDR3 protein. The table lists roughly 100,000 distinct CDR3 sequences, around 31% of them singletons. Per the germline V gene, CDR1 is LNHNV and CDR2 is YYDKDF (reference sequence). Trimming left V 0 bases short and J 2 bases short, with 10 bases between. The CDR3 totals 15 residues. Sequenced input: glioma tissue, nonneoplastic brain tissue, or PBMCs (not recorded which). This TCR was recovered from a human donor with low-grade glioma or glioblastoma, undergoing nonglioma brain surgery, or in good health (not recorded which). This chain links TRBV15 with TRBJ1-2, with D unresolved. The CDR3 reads CATSRDRVGNYGYTF. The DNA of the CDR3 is TGTGCCACCAGCAGAGATAGGGTAGGGAACTATGGCTACACCTTC.